A single sample is the source of the 12 T cell receptor beta chains below, sequenced in a study of control samples from healthy donors and cancer patients. TCRdb's copy holds only in-frame clones and misses some; the assay was immunoSEQ multiplex PCR. The table has approximately 150,000 clones, about 90% seen once. The specimen was blood. All receptors derive from a man aged 25 to 40 in good health.

This clone has a handful of counts. This sequence joins TRBV14 and TRBJ1-3, with D uncertain. The germline V gene has CDR1 SGHDN and CDR2 FVKESK. Trimming left V 1 base short and J 0 bases short, with 10 bases between. The CDR3 has 16 amino acids. CDR3 DNA: TGTGCCAGCAGCCAAGTGAGGCTCAGCTCTGGAAACACCATATATTTT. Its protein is CASSQVRLSSGNTIYF.

This clone occurred once. The chain carries TRBV2 and TRBJ1-5, with a tentative D call TRBD1 (5 bases). This CDR3 is 14 amino acids long. Trimming cost V 3 bases and J 2 bases, with 8 bases left between them. Germline CDR1 reads SNHLY; CDR2 reads FYNNEI. The CDR3 coding sequence is TGTGCCAGCAGTGAGGTCAGGGGCAATCAGCCCCAGCATTTT. It encodes CASSEVRGNQPQHF.

V gene TRBV11-2 combines with J gene TRBJ2-3, with D perhaps TRBD1 or TRBD2 (5 bases each). The CDR3 is 16 residues long. Germline V gene lookup returns CDR1 SGHAT and CDR2 FQNNGV. The V gene lost 2 bases and the J gene lost 2 bases, with 14 bases spanning the gap. The CDR3 sequence: CASSLFLGDITDTQYF. The CDR3, as DNA: TGTGCCAGCAGCTTATTTTTGGGGGATATCACAGATACGCAGTATTTT.

This clone was observed a single time. V gene TRBV19 combines with J gene TRBJ1-1; maybe TRBD1 (6 bases). V gave up 3 bases and J gave up 4 bases, with 12 bases separating them. Per germline, CDR1 LNHDA and CDR2 SQIVND (reference sequence). The CDR3 extends over 14 amino acids. In DNA, the CDR3 is TGTGCCAGTAGTATGGGCACAGGGCTCACTGAAGCTTTCTTT. Its translation is CASSMGTGLTEAFF.

This chain uses TRBV4-1 with TRBJ2-7; 10 bases map to TRBD1. J lost 2 bases, V lost 1 base, and 2 bases had no gene match. The germline V gene encodes CDR1 MGHRA and CDR2 YSYEKL. The CDR3 totals 15 residues. The CDR3 DNA reads TGCGCCAGCAGCCAAGGACAGGGGGCCCCCTACGAGCAGTACTTC. Its translation: CASSQGQGAPYEQYF.

This sequence joins TRBV3-1 (or the pseudogene TRBV3-2) and TRBJ2-7; TRBD1 agrees at 8 bases. There are 13 residues in the CDR3. Germline lookup yields CDR1 LGHDT and CDR2 YNNKEL (reference sequence). The V and J ends lost 6 bases and 2 bases, in that order; junction bases with no gene match: 3. Here the CDR3 reads CASSRQGPYEQYF. CDR3 coding DNA: TGTGCCAGCAGTCGACAGGGGCCCTACGAGCAGTACTTC.

This clone appeared a single time. The V and J genes are TRBV18 and TRBJ2-3; no firm D call. CDR3 length: 16 amino acids. V was clipped by 0 bases and J by 4 bases, with 14 bases between them. Germline CDR1 KGHSH, CDR2 LQKENI. The CDR3 DNA is TGTGCCAGCTCACCACCTTCCTTCGGCGGCGCAGATACGCAGTATTTT. Translated, it gives CASSPPSFGGADTQYF.

The CDR3 here is CAWGGETRNTEAFF. The CDR3 DNA reads as TGTGCCTGGGGGGGGGAGACGAGGAACACTGAAGCTTTCTTT. This sequence joins TRBV30 and TRBJ1-1; a weak D match, TRBD1 (5 bases). The CDR3 loop spans 14 amino acids. Germline loops: CDR1 GTSNPN, CDR2 SVGIG (reference sequence). The V and J ends lost 5 bases and 1 base respectively, with 14 bases between them.

J is TRBJ1-1 and V is TRBV18, with 8 bases fitting TRBD1. This CDR3 contains 14 residues. J lost 8 bases, V lost 1 base, and 6 bases had no gene match. Germline V gene data show CDR1 as KGHSH and CDR2 as LQKENI. The CDR3: CASSPLDRATEAFF. In nucleotides, the CDR3 is TGTGCCAGCTCACCACTGGACAGGGCGACCGAAGCTTTCTTT.

The count of this clone is one. The V call is TRBV6-6, the J call TRBJ1-4; TRBD1 might be the D (6 bases). Trimming took off 6 bases at V and 5 bases at J, with 13 bases between the two ends. Per germline, CDR1 MNHNY and CDR2 SVGAGI (reference sequence). The CDR3 runs 14 residues. CDR3 protein: CASRSGTYNEKLFF. The DNA for the CDR3 is TGTGCCAGCAGGTCCGGGACATACAATGAAAAACTGTTTTTT.

The genes are TRBV6-5 and TRBJ2-7, with 8 nucleotides matching TRBD2. Germline trimming cut 6 bases from V and 4 bases from J; bases unmatched to any gene: 5. Germline V lookup: CDR1 MNHEY, CDR2 SVGAGI. The CDR3 totals 13 residues. CDR3 amino acids: CASSQRESYEQYF. The DNA of the CDR3 is TGTGCCAGCAGCCAGCGGGAGTCGTACGAGCAGTACTTC.

The rearrangement links TRBV5-8 to TRBJ2-7; 7 positions match TRBD1. The V segment lost 4 bases and the J segment 1 base; nucleotides outside the gene matches: 2. The CDR3 runs 13 residues. CDR1 is SGHTS, CDR2 YDEGEE, per germline. The CDR3 DNA is TGTGCCAGCAGCCAACAGGGGTCCTACGAGCAGTACTTC. This translates into CASSQQGSYEQYF.